Sequencing of this T cell receptor beta chain was carried out in a study of Graves' ophthalmopathy and Graves' hyperthyroidism. About the research overall: Hyperthyroidism was classified as stable if no ophthalmopathy occurred within 18 months of follow-up.

This clonotype showed up just a few times. The target antigen is unknown. From germline, CDR1 is MNHNS and CDR2 SASEGT. Trimming pared 3 bases from V and 4 bases from J, leaving 12 bases between. The CDR3 is made up of 15 amino acids. Patients were diagnosed from clinical symptoms, serum thyroxine, TRAb, thyroid ultrasound and orbital computed tomography. Findings and caveats of the study: Ophthalmopathy could be told apart from stable hyperthyroidism by a 13-signature model (about 88% sensitivity, around 79% specificity). Among thyroid clonotypes expanded above 0.001 frequency, most also appeared in blood.

The TCR beta CDR3 regions underwent amplification from RNA transcripts. A first-round RT-PCR used HTBI primers, followed by a second-round multiplex PCR. TCRdb re-called the multiplex PCR reads with MiXCR, one entry per CDR3 protein. Here the sample spans approximately 540,000 distinct CDR3 sequences, just under 40% being singletons. The chain combines TRBV6-1 with TRBJ2-2; no firm D call. This clonotype was sampled from an adult man with Graves' hyperthyroidism. The sequenced material came from peripheral blood or thyroid tissue (not recorded which). Here the CDR3 reads CASSDLSKGTGELFF. In DNA form, the CDR3 reads TGTGCCAGCAGTGACCTGTCGAAGGGCACCGGGGAGCTGTTTTTT.